The clone carrying this T cell receptor (beta chain) has a handful of counts. Its matching antigen is unknown. This sample is part of a study of cytomegalovirus exposure and HLA in healthy donors. Study-level points and caveats: For most TCR sequences rarity was the rule, although some public TCRs occurred in many donors. In an earlier analysis, most TCR beta V segments were productive about 87% or about 30% of the time. With later analysis, a missense DCLRE1C variant became linked to TCR beta V- and J-gene trimming.

CDR3 size: 14 residues. CDR1 is SGHKS and CDR2 is YYEKEE in the germline V gene (reference sequence). The ends lost 3 bases at V and 9 bases at J; junction bases unmatched: 9. The PCR made use of 60 Vbeta and 13 Jbeta primers. The repertoire was sequenced with immunoSEQ multiplex PCR; TCRdb's copy has only in-frame clones and lacks some. This table holds roughly 120,000 clones, about four fifths found once. The rearrangement uses TRBV5-5 and TRBJ1-5; 7 nucleotides align to TRBD1. The TCR originated in a man under 40 in good health and CMV-seropositive. The source material was PBMCs. The CDR3 bases are TGTGCCAGCAGCTCCAGGGCAGGGGGTACGCCCCAGCATTTT. The encoded protein is CASSSRAGGTPQHF.